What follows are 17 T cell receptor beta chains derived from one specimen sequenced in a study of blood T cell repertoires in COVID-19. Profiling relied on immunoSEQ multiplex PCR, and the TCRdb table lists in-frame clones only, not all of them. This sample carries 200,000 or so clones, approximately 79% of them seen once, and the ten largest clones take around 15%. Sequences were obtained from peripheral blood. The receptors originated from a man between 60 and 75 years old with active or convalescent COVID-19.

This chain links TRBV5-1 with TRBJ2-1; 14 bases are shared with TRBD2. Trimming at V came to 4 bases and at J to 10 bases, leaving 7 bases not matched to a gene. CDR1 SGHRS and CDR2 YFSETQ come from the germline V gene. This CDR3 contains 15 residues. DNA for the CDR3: TGCGCCAGCAGCCTCTCGGGACTAGCGGGAGCGGAGCAGTTCTTC. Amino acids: CASSLSGLAGAEQFF.

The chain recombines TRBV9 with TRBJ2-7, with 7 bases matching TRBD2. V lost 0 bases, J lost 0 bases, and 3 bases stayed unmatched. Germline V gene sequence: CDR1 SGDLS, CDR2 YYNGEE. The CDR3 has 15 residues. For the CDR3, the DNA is TGTGCCAGCAGCGTAGAAGCTAGCGGCTCCTACGAGCAGTACTTC. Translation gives CASSVEASGSYEQYF.

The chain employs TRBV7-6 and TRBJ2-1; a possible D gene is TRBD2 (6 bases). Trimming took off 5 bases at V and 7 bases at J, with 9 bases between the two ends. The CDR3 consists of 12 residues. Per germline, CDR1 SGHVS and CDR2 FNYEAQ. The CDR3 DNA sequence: TGTGCCAGCAGCCTCAGCGGGAATGAGCAGTTCTTC. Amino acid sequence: CASSLSGNEQFF.

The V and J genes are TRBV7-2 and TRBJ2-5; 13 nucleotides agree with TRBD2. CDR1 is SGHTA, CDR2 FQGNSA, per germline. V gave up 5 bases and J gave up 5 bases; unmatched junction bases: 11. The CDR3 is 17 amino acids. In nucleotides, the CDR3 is TGTGCCAGCAGCCCCCGGACTAGCGGGAGTGCTCCGGAGACCCAGTACTTC. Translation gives CASSPRTSGSAPETQYF.

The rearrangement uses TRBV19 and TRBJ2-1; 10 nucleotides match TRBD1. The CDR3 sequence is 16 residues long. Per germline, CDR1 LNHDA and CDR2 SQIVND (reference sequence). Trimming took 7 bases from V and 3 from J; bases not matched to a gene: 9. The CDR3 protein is CASTPGGDRGYNEQFF. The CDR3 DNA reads TGTGCCAGTACCCCAGGGGGGGACAGGGGCTACAATGAGCAGTTCTTC.

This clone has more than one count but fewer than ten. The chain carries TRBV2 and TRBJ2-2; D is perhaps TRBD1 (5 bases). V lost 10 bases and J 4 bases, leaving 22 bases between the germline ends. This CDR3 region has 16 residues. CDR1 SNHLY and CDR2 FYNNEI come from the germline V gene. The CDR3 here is CATRAQGNSITGELFF. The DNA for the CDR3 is TGTGCCACCCGAGCGCAGGGCAATTCAATCACCGGGGAGCTGTTTTTT.

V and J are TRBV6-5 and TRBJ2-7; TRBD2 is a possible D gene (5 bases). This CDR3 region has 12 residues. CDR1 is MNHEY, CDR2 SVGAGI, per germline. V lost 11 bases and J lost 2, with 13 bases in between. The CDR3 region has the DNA TGTGCCGGGAGTCCGCTAGCCTACGAGCAGTACTTC. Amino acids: CAGSPLAYEQYF.

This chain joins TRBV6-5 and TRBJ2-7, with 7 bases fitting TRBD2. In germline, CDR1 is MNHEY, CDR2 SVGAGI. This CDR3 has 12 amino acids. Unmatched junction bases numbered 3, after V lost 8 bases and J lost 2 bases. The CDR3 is CASGTSAYEQYF. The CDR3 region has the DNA TGTGCCAGCGGCACTAGCGCCTACGAGCAGTACTTC.

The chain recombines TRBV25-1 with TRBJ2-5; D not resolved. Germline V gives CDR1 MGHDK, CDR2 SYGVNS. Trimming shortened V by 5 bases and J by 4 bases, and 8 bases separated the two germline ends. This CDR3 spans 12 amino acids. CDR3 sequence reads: CASSPVGETQYF. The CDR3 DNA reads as TGTGCCAGCAGTCCTGTCGGAGAGACCCAGTACTTC.

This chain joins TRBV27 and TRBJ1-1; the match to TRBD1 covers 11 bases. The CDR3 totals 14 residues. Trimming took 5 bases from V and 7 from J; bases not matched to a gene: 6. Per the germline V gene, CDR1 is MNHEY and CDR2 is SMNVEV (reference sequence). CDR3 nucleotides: TGTGCCAGCAGTAGGACAGGGGGCCGGCATGAAGCTTTCTTT. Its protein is CASSRTGGRHEAFF.

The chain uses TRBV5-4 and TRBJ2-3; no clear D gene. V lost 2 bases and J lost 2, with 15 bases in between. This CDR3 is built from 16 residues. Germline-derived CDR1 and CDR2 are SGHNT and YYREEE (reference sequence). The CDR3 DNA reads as TGTGCCAGCAGCTTATCACTTTTTACAGCCACAGATACGCAGTATTTT. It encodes CASSLSLFTATDTQYF.

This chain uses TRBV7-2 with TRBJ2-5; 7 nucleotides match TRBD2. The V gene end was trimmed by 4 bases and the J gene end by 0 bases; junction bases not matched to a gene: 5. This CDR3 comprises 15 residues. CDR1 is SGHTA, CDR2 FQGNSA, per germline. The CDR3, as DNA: TGTGCCAGCAGCTCCCTTAGCGGGTACCAAGAGACCCAGTACTTC. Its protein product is CASSSLSGYQETQYF.

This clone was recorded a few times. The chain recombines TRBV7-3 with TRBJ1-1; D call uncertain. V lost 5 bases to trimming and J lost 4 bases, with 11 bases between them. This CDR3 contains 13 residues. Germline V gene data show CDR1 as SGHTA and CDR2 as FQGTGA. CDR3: CASSPDGGTEAFF. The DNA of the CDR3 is TGTGCCAGCAGCCCCGACGGCGGCACTGAAGCTTTCTTT.

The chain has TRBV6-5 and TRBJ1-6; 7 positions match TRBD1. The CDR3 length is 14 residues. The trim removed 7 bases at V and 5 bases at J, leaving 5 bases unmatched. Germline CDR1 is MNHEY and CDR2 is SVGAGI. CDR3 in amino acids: CASNQQGNNSPLHF. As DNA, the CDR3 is TGTGCCAGCAACCAACAGGGGAATAATTCACCCCTCCACTTT.

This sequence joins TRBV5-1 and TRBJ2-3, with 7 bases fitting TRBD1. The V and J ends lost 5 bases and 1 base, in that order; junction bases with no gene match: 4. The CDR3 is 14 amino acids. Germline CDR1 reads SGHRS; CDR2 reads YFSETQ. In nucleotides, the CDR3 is TGCGCCAGCAGTACGGGACAGCGCACAGATACGCAGTATTTT. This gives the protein CASSTGQRTDTQYF.

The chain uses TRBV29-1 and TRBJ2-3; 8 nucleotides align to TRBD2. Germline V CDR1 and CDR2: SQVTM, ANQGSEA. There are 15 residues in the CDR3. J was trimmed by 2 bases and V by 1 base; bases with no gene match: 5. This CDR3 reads CSVEADGRATDTQYF. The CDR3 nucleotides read TGCAGCGTTGAAGCTGACGGGAGGGCCACAGATACGCAGTATTTT.

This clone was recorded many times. CDR3 coding DNA: TGTGCCAGCAGTTCCTCCGGGACAGAGCTCCTCTATGGCTACACCTTC. This translates into CASSSSGTELLYGYTF. The chain recombines TRBV27 with TRBJ1-2, with TRBD1 identical over 7 bases. Per germline, CDR1 MNHEY and CDR2 SMNVEV (reference sequence). V was clipped by 4 bases and J by 4 bases; unmatched bases: 12. This CDR3 is built from 16 residues.